Detailed here is one TCR beta chain. The antigen it binds to is not known. Base-call qualities are not available, and no considerably larger clone is one nucleotide away. The time point tag for this specimen amounts to: baseline before first vaccination. The treatment or condition tag for this specimen amounts to: meningococcal conjugate vaccine given as trial control. The vaccinee samples were drawn from two UK trials, COV001 and COV002, one of which was a single-blind randomized controlled phase 2/3 trial testing AZD1222 (ChAdOx1 nCoV-19) in healthy adults. For TCRbeta chain sequencing, PBMC samples were collected from trial participants at day 0 and at day 28 after the second dose. This specimen comes from a study of T cell responses to AZD1222 COVID-19 vaccine (dated by TCRdb to the early 2020s). Regarding the study in general: TCR sequencing covered more than 230 trial participants: nearly 210 given two doses of AZD1222 and about 26 given two doses of MenACWY control vaccine. Trial participants were enrolled by age into 18-55, 56-69 and 70-plus year subgroups, with roughly 160, 29 and 62 TCR-sequenced participants respectively.

The CDR3 regions of human TCRbeta chains were analyzed by immunosequencing. Per the authors' processing: TCRs in the repertoires were compared against a reference library of SARS-CoV-2-specific TCRs that had been generated with the MIRA antigen-specificity platform. Breadth meant the fraction of unique TCRs that were SARS-CoV-2-associated, whereas depth meant the fraction of total T cells that were SARS-CoV-2-associated. Using the MIRA data, each spike-specific TCR was mapped to the spike region that the TCR reacts to and placed in a CD4 or CD8 class. Log10-transformed breadth and depth values were compared by one-way ANOVA with Sidak's multiple comparisons tests. TCRdb provides this immuneACCESS table in a form limited to in-frame rearrangements. Some clones are lacking; in checked studies, under half of them reflect an unresolved V gene, and why the rest are absent is not known. From that table come the V and J calls and clone size; the DNA was used to work out D and trimming. The sample data list 120,000 to 150,000 clones, and around 90% of these were observed just once. Less than 3.5% of the sample is in the top ten clones.

Overall study results and their limits: Participants were mostly white British and included more females than males, and it was suggested by the authors that clonal diversity may have been underestimated. Reportedly, almost half of the unique spike-specific TCRs recognized epitopes lying outside the regions that are mutated in the B.1.351 and B.1.1.7 variants. After two AZD1222 doses, spike-specific TCR breadth and depth were significantly higher than at day 0 and than in MenACWY recipients. Vaccine-associated CD4 TCRs spanned the whole spike protein, with dominant responses in regions 160-218 and 743-854. Because no samples from the day 14 peak response were available, repertoires could be characterized only after the peak T cell response. In the small 56-69-year group, the increase in depth fell short of significance, most likely because of low power. Conclusions about previously exposed vaccinees are limited, since just a handful of AZD1222 recipients were seropositive for SARS-CoV-2 at baseline.

The CDR3, from cysteine to phenylalanine, totals 12 residues. This entry keeps only the CDR3 DNA: 36 bases, framed from base 1. Per the germline V gene, MDHEN is the CDR1 and SYDVKM is the CDR2. V sheds 8 bases and J sheds 6 bases, leaving 13 bases between their ends. This TCR was sampled from an adult in good health. The chain is made from TRBV28 and TRBJ1-1, with no confident D gene call. Sequencing used peripheral blood, obtained on day 0 of MenACWY control vaccination. CDR3 reads: CASSKLDSEAFF. In nucleotide form, the sequence is TGTGCCAGCTCAAAGCTCGACTCTGAAGCTTTCTTT.